The rows below give T cell receptor beta chains drawn from one sample of a study of cytomegalovirus exposure and HLA in healthy donors. Assay: immunoSEQ multiplex PCR; the TCRdb copy retains only in-frame clones and omits some. The table lists 90,000 or so clones, more than 70% of them singletons. Input material: PBMCs. These receptor sequences come from a man in his 60s in good health and CMV-seronegative. Both conserved end residues are part of each CDR3. D genes are given only for firm matches. The size entry is marked missing in some rows and otherwise reads once, few, many or a size class.

clone_size | d_call | j_call | v_call | cdr3_aa | cdr3_nt
- | TRBD1 | TRBJ2-1 | TRBV10-3 | CAITTDRAGNEQFF | TGTGCCATCACAACGGACAGGGCGGGTAATGAGCAGTTCTTC
- | TRBD2 | TRBJ2-3 | TRBV6-5 | CASSYRTSGRTDTQYF | TGTGCCAGCAGTTATAGAACTAGCGGAAGAACAGATACGCAGTATTTC
- | TRBD2 | TRBJ2-5 | TRBV10-1 | CASSERCSGGAEETQYF | TGCGCCAGCAGTGAGCGATGTAGCGGGGGGGCAGAGGAGACCCAGTACTTC
- | TRBD2 | TRBJ2-3 | TRBV9 | CASSIRTSGESTDTQYF | TGTGCCAGCAGCATACGGACTAGCGGGGAATCCACAGATACGCAGTATTTT
- | TRBD1 | TRBJ1-2 | TRBV29-1 | CSVERQGDGYTF | TGCAGCGTTGAAAGACAGGGCGATGGCTACACCTTC
once | - | TRBJ2-5 | TRBV4-1 | CASSQVVGGTQYF | TGCGCCAGCAGCCAAGTTGTAGGGGGGACCCAGTACTTC
- | - | TRBJ1-3 | TRBV6-5 | CASSRGGSGNTIYF | TGTGCCAGCAGTCGGGGGGGATCTGGAAACACCATATATTTT
- | - | TRBJ2-2 | TRBV2 | CASSEERYTGELFF | TGTGCCAGCAGTGAAGAGCGGTACACCGGGGAGCTGTTTTTT
once | TRBD1 | TRBJ2-6 | TRBV14 | CASSQDKGGASRGANVLTF | TGTGCCAGCAGCCAAGATAAAGGGGGCGCCTCTAGAGGGGCCAACGTCCTGACTTTC
- | - | TRBJ2-7 | TRBV2 | CASSVGGVSSYEQYF | TGTGCCAGCAGTGTTGGCGGGGTAAGCTCCTACGAGCAGTACTTC
- | - | TRBJ2-5 | TRBV6-1 | CASRTDGERSETQYF | TGTGCCAGCAGGACCGACGGGGAACGCTCGGAGACCCAGTACTTC
- | TRBD1 | TRBJ2-7 | TRBV9 | CASEDRVSYEQYF | TGTGCCAGTGAGGACAGGGTGTCCTACGAGCAGTACTTC
once | - | TRBJ1-1 | TRBV7-3 | CASSSGRDTEAFF | TGTGCCAGCAGCTCAGGGAGGGACACTGAGGCTTTCTTT
- | - | TRBJ1-5 | TRBV5-5 | CASSRNLDINNQPQHF | TGTGCCAGCAGCCGCAACCTCGACATTAACAATCAGCCCCAGCATTTT
few | - | TRBJ1-1 | TRBV4-1 | CASSQDTRDPSEAFF | TGCGCCAGCAGCCAAGATACGAGGGATCCTTCTGAAGCTTTCTTT
- | - | TRBJ2-1 | TRBV7-9 | CSSSPTSGAGWNEQFF | TGTTCCAGCAGCCCTACATCAGGGGCAGGTTGGAATGAGCAGTTCTTC
once | TRBD1 | TRBJ1-2 | TRBV19 | CASSSRTGESYGYTF | TGTGCCAGTAGTTCTCGGACAGGGGAGAGCTATGGCTACACCTTC
- | - | TRBJ1-4 | TRBV19 | CASSPEIEQGVTNEKLFF | TGTGCCAGTAGTCCAGAGATAGAACAGGGTGTCACTAATGAAAAACTGTTTTTT
- | TRBD2 | TRBJ2-7 | TRBV6-5 | CASSSFGLGGSYEQYF | TGTGCCAGCAGTTCCTTCGGACTGGGGGGGTCCTACGAGCAGTACTTC
- | TRBD1 | TRBJ1-2 | TRBV7-9 | CASSLGDRRNYGYTF | TGTGCCAGCAGCTTAGGGGACAGGAGAAACTATGGCTACACCTTC
- | TRBD2 | TRBJ2-1 | TRBV9 | CASSADRGGSNEQFF | TGTGCCAGCAGCGCCGACCGGGGGGGATCAAATGAGCAGTTCTTC
- | TRBD1 | TRBJ1-6 | TRBV4-1 | CASSRSGTGDSPLHF | TGCGCCAGCAGCCGCAGTGGGACAGGGGACTCACCCCTCCACTTT
- | - | TRBJ2-7 | TRBV7-9 | CSSSLAGPTQGGDYEQYF | TGTTCCAGCAGCTTAGCAGGGCCGACACAGGGTGGGGACTACGAGCAGTACTTC
- | - | TRBJ2-5 | TRBV6-1 | CASRERGLQRLQETQYF | TGTGCCAGCAGGGAACGGGGGTTACAAAGACTGCAAGAGACCCAGTACTTC
- | TRBD2 | TRBJ2-7 | TRBV5-6 | CASSSQTLAGGFLFYEQYF | TGTGCCAGCAGCTCCCAAACATTAGCGGGGGGTTTTCTATTTTACGAGCAGTACTTC